The table lists the clone carrying this T cell receptor (beta chain) with a few counts. The antigen is undetermined. TCR beta CDR3 regions were amplified from RNA. With the HTBI primer set, the TCR CDR3 went through a first round of RT-PCR. MiXCR, applied by TCRdb to the multiplex PCR reads, yields one record per CDR3 protein. The table includes over 450,000 distinct CDR3 sequences, around 15% detected once. Stable Graves' hyperthyroidism meant no ophthalmopathy progression within 18 months. The data derive from a study of T cells in Graves' hyperthyroidism and ophthalmopathy. The study's findings and limits: Before onset, by a median of around 6.4 months, the model predicted ophthalmopathy. In the analysis, a 13 V-J model separated ophthalmopathy from stable hyperthyroidism.

The CDR3 runs 14 residues. Germline V gives CDR1 MNHEY, CDR2 SMNVEV (reference sequence). With 4 bases removed from V and 7 bases from J, the gap between germline ends came to 14 bases. The origin of this receptor is a woman between 18 and 29 years old with Graves' hyperthyroidism. V usage is TRBV27 and J usage is TRBJ2-1; tentative D call: TRBD2 (5 bases). Sequencing was done on a sample of blood. CDR3 sequence (DNA): TGTGCCAGCAGTTCGTGGGAGAGCTCGAATGAGCAGTTCTTC. Protein product: CASSSWESSNEQFF.